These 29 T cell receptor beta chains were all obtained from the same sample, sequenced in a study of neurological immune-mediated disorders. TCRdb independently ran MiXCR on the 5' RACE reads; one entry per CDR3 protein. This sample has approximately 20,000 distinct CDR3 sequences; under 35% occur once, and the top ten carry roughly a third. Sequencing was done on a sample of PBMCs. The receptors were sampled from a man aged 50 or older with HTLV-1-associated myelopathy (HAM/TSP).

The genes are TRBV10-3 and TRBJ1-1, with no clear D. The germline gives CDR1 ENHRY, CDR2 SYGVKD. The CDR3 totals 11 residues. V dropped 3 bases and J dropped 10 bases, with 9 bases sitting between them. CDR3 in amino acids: CAISDNLGAFF. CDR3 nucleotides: TGTGCCATCAGTGACAACCTGGGAGCTTTCTTT.

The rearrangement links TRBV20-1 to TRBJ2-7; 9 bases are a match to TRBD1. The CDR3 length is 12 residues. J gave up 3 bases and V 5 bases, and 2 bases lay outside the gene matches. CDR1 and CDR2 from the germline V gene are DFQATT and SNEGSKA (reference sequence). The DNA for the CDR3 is TGCAGTGCTGGACAGGGGATCTACGAGCAGTACTTC. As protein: CSAGQGIYEQYF.

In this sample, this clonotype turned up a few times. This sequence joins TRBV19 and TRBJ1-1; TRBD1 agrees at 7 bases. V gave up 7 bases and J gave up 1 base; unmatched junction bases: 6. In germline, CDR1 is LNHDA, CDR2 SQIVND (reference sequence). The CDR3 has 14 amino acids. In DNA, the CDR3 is TGTGCCAGTACCCGACAGGGATCGAACACTGAAGCTTTCTTT. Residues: CASTRQGSNTEAFF.

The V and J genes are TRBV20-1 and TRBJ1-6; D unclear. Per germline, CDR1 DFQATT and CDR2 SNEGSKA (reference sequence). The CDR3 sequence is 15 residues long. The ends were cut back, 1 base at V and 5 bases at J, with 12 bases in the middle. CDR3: CSARVETANNSPLHF. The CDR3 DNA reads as TGCAGTGCTAGAGTGGAGACGGCAAATAATTCACCCCTCCACTTT.

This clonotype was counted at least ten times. For the CDR3, the DNA is TGTGCCAGCAGCCCGGACAGGACTGGCGAGCAGTACTTC. Amino acids: CASSPDRTGEQYF. The chain carries TRBV7-9 and TRBJ2-7; 7 bases are shared with TRBD1. J gave up 6 bases and V 5 bases, and 7 bases lay outside the gene matches. This CDR3 region has 13 residues. The V gene's germline CDR1 is SEHNR and CDR2 FQNEAQ (reference sequence).

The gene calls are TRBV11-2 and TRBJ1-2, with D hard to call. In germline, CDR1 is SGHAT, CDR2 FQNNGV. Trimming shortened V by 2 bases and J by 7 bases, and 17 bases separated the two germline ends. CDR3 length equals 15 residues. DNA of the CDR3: TGTGCCAGCAGCTTATTTCCCGGGTCCTGGGGTGGCTACACCTTC. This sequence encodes CASSLFPGSWGGYTF.

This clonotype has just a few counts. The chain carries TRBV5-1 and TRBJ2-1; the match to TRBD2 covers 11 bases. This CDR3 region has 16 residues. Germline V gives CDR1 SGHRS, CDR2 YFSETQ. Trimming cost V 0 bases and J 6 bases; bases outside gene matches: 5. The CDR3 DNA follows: TGCGCCAGCAGCTTGGCGGCTAGCGGGAGGTCCAATGAGCAGTTCTTC. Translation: CASSLAASGRSNEQFF.

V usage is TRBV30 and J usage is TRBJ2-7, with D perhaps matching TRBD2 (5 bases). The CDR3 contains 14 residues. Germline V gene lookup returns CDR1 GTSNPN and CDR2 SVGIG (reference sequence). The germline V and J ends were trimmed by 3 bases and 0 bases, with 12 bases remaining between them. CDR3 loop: CAWRRAVSSYEQYF. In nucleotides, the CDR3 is TGTGCCTGGAGAAGAGCGGTTAGCTCCTACGAGCAGTACTTC.

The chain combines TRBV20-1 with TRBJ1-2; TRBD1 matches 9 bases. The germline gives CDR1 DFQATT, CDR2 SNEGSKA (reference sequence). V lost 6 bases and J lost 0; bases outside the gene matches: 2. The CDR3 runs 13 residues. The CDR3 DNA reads TGCAGTGCGAGACAGGGGGCTAACTATGGCTACACCTTC. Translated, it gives CSARQGANYGYTF.

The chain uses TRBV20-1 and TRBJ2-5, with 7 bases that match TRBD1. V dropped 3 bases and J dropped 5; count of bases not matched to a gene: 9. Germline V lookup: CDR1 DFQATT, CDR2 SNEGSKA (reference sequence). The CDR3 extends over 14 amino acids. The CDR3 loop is CSARIQGIKETQYF. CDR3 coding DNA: TGCAGTGCTAGGATACAGGGGATCAAGGAGACCCAGTACTTC.

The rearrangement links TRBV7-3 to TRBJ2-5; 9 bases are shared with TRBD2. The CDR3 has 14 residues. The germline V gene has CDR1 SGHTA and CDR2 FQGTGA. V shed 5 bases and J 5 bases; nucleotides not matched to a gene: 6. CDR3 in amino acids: CASSLLAGVETQYF. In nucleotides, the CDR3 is TGTGCCAGCAGCCTACTAGCGGGTGTTGAGACCCAGTACTTC.

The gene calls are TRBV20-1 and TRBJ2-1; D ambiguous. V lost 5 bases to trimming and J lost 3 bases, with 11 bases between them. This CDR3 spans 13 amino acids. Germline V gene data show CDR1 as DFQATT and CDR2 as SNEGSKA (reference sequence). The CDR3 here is CSAFWTSYNEQFF. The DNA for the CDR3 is TGCAGTGCTTTCTGGACCAGCTACAATGAGCAGTTCTTC.

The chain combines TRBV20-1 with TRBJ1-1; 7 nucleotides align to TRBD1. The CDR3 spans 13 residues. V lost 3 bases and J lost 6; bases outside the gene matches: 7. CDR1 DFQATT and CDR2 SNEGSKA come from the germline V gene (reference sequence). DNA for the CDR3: TGCAGTGCTAGGGGACAACAGGGGTCTGAAGCTTTCTTT. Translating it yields CSARGQQGSEAFF.

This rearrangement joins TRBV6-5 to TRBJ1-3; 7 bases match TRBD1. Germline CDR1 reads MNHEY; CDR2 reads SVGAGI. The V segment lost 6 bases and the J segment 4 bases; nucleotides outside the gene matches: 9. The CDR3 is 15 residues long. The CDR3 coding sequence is TGTGCCAGCAGGTCTACAGGGGTCGGAGGAAACACCATATATTTT. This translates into CASRSTGVGGNTIYF.

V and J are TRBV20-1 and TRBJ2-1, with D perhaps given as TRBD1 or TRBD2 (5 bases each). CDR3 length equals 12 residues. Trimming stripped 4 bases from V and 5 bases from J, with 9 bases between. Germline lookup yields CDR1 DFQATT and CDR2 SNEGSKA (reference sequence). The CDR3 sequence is CSAKGRNNEQFF. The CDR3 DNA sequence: TGCAGTGCTAAGGGACGGAACAATGAGCAGTTCTTC.

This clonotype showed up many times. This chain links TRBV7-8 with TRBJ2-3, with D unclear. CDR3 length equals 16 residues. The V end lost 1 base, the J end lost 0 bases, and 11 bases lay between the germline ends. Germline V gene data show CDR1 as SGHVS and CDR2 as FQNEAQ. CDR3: CASSLVAGPSTDTQYF. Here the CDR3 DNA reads TGTGCCAGCAGCTTAGTTGCAGGCCCTAGCACAGATACGCAGTATTTT.

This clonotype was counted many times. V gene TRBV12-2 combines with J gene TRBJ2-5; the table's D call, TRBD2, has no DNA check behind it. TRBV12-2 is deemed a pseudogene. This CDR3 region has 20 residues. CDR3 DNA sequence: TGTGCAAGTCGCTCCCAGTTCGACGAGGTAAAAGCGGGGGTACAAGAGACCCAGTACTTC. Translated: CASRSQFDEVKAGVQETQYF.

The CDR3 loop is CSVGAPGQGGGYTF. The DNA of the CDR3 is TGCAGCGTTGGAGCACCGGGACAGGGAGGAGGCTACACCTTC. This chain links TRBV29-1 with TRBJ1-2; 9 positions agree with TRBD1. The CDR3 loop spans 14 amino acids. Trimming cost V 4 bases and J 8 bases; bases outside gene matches: 11. Germline CDR1 SQVTM, CDR2 ANQGSEA.

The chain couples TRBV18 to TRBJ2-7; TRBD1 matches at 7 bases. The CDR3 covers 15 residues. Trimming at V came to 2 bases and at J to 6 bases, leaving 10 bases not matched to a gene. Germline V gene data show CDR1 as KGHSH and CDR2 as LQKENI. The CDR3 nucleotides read TGTGCCAGCTCACCATTGAGACAGGGAATGAGCGAGCAGTACTTC. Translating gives CASSPLRQGMSEQYF.

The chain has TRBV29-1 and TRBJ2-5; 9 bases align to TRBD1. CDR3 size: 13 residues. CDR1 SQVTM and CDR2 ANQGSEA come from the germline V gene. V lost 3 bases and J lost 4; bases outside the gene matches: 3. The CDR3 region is CSVDGTGLETQYF. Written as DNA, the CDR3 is TGCAGCGTTGACGGGACAGGGTTAGAGACCCAGTACTTC.

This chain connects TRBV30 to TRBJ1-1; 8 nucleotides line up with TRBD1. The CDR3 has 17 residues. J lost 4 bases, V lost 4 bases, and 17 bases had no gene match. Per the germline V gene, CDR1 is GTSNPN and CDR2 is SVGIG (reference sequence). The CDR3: CAWTTGARGQFGTEAFF. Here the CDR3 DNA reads TGTGCCTGGACCACAGGGGCCAGGGGGCAGTTTGGCACTGAAGCTTTCTTT.

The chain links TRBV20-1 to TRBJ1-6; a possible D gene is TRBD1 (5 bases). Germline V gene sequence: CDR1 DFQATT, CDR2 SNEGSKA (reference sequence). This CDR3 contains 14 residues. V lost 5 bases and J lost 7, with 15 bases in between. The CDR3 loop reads CSADPQGGNSPLHF. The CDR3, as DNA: TGCAGTGCTGATCCTCAGGGAGGCAATTCACCCCTCCACTTT.

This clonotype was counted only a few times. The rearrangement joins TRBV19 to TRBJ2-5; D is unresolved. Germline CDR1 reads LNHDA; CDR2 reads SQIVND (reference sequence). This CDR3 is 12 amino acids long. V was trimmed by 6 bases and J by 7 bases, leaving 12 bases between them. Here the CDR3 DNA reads TGTGCCAGTAGCCCAAGCCGAGCGACCCAGTACTTC. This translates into CASSPSRATQYF.

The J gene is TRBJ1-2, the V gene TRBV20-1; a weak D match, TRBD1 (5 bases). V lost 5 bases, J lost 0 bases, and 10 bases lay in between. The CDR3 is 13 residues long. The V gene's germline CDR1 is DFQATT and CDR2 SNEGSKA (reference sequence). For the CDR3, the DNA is TGCAGTGCTTGGGGGGGGACTAACTATGGCTACACCTTC. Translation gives CSAWGGTNYGYTF.

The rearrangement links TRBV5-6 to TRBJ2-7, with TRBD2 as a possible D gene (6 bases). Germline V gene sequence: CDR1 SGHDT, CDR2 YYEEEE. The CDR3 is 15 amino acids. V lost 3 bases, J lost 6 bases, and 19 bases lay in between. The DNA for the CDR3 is TGTGCCAGCAGCTCAACTCATGGGGGGTTGGTCGAGCAGTACTTC. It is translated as CASSSTHGGLVEQYF.

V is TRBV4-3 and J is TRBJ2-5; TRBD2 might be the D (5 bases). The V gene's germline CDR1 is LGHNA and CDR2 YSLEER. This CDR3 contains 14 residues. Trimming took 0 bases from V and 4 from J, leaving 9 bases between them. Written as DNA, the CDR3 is TGCGCCAGCAGCCAAGAGGCTGGGAGAGAGACCCAGTACTTC. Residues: CASSQEAGRETQYF.

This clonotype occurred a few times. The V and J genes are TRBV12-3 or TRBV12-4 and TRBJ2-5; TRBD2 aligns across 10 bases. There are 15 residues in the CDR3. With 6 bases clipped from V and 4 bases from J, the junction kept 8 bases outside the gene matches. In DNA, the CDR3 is TGTGCCAGCAGGGGAGCGGGGGGGCATTTAGAGACCCAGTACTTC. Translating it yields CASRGAGGHLETQYF.

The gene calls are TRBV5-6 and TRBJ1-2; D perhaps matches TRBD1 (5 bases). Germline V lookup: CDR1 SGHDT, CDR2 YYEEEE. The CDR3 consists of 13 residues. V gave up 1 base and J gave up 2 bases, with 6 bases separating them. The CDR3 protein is CASSLNRNYGYTF. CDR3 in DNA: TGTGCCAGCAGCTTGAACAGGAACTATGGCTACACCTTC. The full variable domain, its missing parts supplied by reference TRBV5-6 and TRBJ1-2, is DAGVTQSPTHLIKTRGQQVTLRCSPKSGHDTVSWYQQALGQGPQFIFQYYEEEERQRGNFPDRFSGHQFPNYSSELNVNALLLGDSALYLCASSLNRNYGYTFGSGTRLTVV.

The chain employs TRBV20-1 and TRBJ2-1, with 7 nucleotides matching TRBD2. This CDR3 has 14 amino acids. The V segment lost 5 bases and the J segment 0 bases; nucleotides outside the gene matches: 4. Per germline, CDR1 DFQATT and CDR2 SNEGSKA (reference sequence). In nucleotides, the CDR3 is TGCAGTGCTCCCGGACTAGTCTCCTACAATGAGCAGTTCTTC. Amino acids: CSAPGLVSYNEQFF.